The sequence of this T cell receptor (beta chain) was determined in a study of Ad26.COV2.S vaccination and SARS-CoV-2 variants. Study details: Once, or twice with 56 days between doses, Ad26.COV2.S was given intramuscularly. Points from the study as a whole: After vaccination, reports described spike-specific CD8+ and CD4+ T cell responses as showing substantial breadth.

On this clone itself: Antigen specificity is unknown.

Described treatment: around 19 received Ad26.COV2.S at low or high dose, single or two shots; several received placebo; per-sample allocation not given. Vaccine and placebo recipients were sampled on day 63 after the first injection. Cohort 1b enrolled adults aged 18-55 years in Boston. V was clipped by 4 bases and J by 4 bases, with 14 bases between them. CDR1 and CDR2 from the germline V gene are ENHRY and SYGVKD. CDR3 length: 14 amino acids. This table comes from immunoSEQ multiplex PCR, and its TCRdb copy is limited to in-frame clones, with some not included. The sample includes hundreds of thousands of clones, more than 80% of them seen just once.

Specimen: peripheral blood, collected in a trial of Ad26.COV2.S vaccine versus placebo. The chain carries TRBV10-3 and TRBJ2-7; tentative D call: TRBD2 (6 bases). This sequence originates from a person aged 18-60 years who received the Ad26.COV2.S COVID-19 vaccine or a placebo. CDR3 nucleotides: TGTGCCATCAGTGGATACGTTGGAGGGTACGAGCAGTACTTC. Amino acid sequence: CAISGYVGGYEQYF.